Below, 9 T cell receptor beta chains from the same sample are listed, as sequenced in a study of CD8+CD57+ T cells in acquired aplastic anemia. All sequencing subjects had displayed CD8+CD57+ cell expansion on flow cytometry. Genomic DNA provided the template from which TCR beta VDJ and CDR3 profiles were obtained. TCRdb itself ran the reads through MiXCR, one entry per CDR3 protein. This sample has under 250,000 distinct CDR3 sequences; 65% occur once, and the top ten carry roughly three fifths. Sequenced: sorted CD4+, CD8+, or CD8+CD57+ T cells (not recorded which) from PBMCs. The source of these receptors is a human donor with aplastic anemia.

The rearrangement links TRBV7-2 to TRBJ1-5; tentative D call: TRBD1 (5 bases). This CDR3 region has 16 residues. Looked up from germline, CDR1 is SGHTA and CDR2 is FQGNSA. Deletions cut 2 bases from V and 0 bases from J, with 11 bases between. The CDR3 DNA reads TGTGCCAGCAGCTTATGGGGGGATTATAGCAATCAGCCCCAGCATTTT. Translated: CASSLWGDYSNQPQHF.

The chain recombines TRBV20-1 with TRBJ1-2, with D perhaps TRBD1 (5 bases). V was shortened by 6 bases and J by 3 bases, with 14 bases between the two germline ends. The CDR3 loop spans 13 amino acids. Germline values: CDR1 DFQATT, CDR2 SNEGSKA (reference sequence). CDR3 coding DNA: TGCAGTGCCGGAAGTTGGGGGGACTATGGCTACACCTTC. It specifies CSAGSWGDYGYTF.

The J gene is TRBJ1-5, the V gene TRBV2; 8 nucleotides line up with TRBD1. After removal of 7 bases from V and 7 bases from J, the junction contained 12 bases not matched to a gene. This CDR3 has 15 amino acids. Germline-derived CDR1 and CDR2 are SNHLY and FYNNEI. Written as DNA, the CDR3 is TGTGCCAGCACCCCGGACAGGGACTATCGACAGCCCCAGCATTTT. The encoded protein is CASTPDRDYRQPQHF.

This clonotype is labeled medium-sized. V and J are TRBV20-1 and TRBJ2-6; D gene uncertain. CDR1 and CDR2 (germline): DFQATT, SNEGSKA (reference sequence). The CDR3 covers 13 residues. The V end lost 6 bases, the J end lost 4 bases, and 10 bases lay between the germline ends. The chain's CDR3 is CSAPDDGANVLTF. The CDR3 DNA reads as TGCAGTGCCCCAGACGACGGGGCCAACGTCCTGACTTTC.

The rearrangement links TRBV7-9 to TRBJ2-3, with TRBD1 matching 11 bases. The CDR3 is made up of 16 amino acids. Trimming at V came to 5 bases and at J to 3 bases, leaving 7 bases not matched to a gene. CDR1 is SEHNR, CDR2 FQNEAQ, per germline (reference sequence). CDR3 residues: CASSSGQGALTDTQYF. In DNA form, the CDR3 reads TGTGCCAGCAGCAGTGGACAGGGGGCGCTGACAGATACGCAGTATTTT.

In DNA, the CDR3 is TGTGCCAGCAGGTGGACTAGCGGGACGGGAGATACGCAGTATTTT. This sequence encodes CASRWTSGTGDTQYF. The chain combines TRBV7-9 with TRBJ2-3, with TRBD2 matching over 12 bases. CDR3 length: 15 amino acids. Germline V lookup: CDR1 SEHNR, CDR2 FQNEAQ (reference sequence). Losses at the gene ends were 6 bases for V and 5 bases for J; bases not matched to a gene: 6.

The chain employs TRBV7-9 and TRBJ2-5; either TRBD1 or TRBD2 may supply D (5 bases each). CDR3 size: 14 residues. Trimming stripped 5 bases from V and 4 bases from J, with 14 bases between. Germline V gene lookup returns CDR1 SEHNR and CDR2 FQNEAQ (reference sequence). The CDR3 sequence is CASSILAGRETQYF. The CDR3 DNA reads TGTGCCAGCAGCATCCTAGCAGGGCGAGAGACCCAGTACTTC.

This clonotype has just a few counts. The chain links TRBV3-1 to TRBJ1-3; D is ambiguous. This CDR3 is built from 11 residues. The V end lost 5 bases, the J end lost 8 bases, and 7 bases lay between the germline ends. CDR1 and CDR2 from the germline V gene are LGHDT and YNNKEL (reference sequence). The CDR3 DNA reads TGTGCCAGCAGCGTGGAGGACACCATATATTTT. This translates into CASSVEDTIYF.

This clonotype was counted only a few times. J is TRBJ2-7 and V is TRBV12-3 or TRBV12-4; 11 bases fit TRBD1. V lost 3 bases to trimming and J lost 6 bases; unmatched junction nucleotides: 4. The CDR3 length is 14 residues. CDR3 loop: CASSFGTGGSEQYF. The CDR3 nucleotides read TGTGCCAGCAGTTTTGGGACAGGGGGGAGCGAGCAGTACTTC.